The 17 T cell receptor beta chains given below trace back to one sample, sequenced in a study of CD8 T cells in ankylosing spondylitis. Study-level findings and limits: Ankylosing spondylitis blood appeared to be characterized by a TCR beta motif of about eight highly homologous variants.

The antigens these receptors bind are not known. TCRdb re-called the 5' RACE reads with MiXCR, one entry per CDR3 protein. The data show around 890,000 distinct CDR3 sequences, around 11% seen once. The source material was blood, either unsorted or a sorted T cell fraction (not recorded which). The receptors come from a male donor with ankylosing spondylitis.

The chain carries TRBV28 and TRBJ2-1; D is uncertain. Trimming cost V 1 base and J 4 bases, with 11 bases left between them. The germline V gene has CDR1 MDHEN and CDR2 SYDVKM. This CDR3 is built from 15 residues. CDR3 nucleotide sequence: TGTGCCAGCAGTTTATTAGGGCTACCTTACAATGAGCAGTTCTTC. This sequence encodes CASSLLGLPYNEQFF.

This clonotype was detected only a few times. The chain employs TRBV4-1 and TRBJ2-1; TRBD2 matches at 12 bases. Trimming cost V 0 bases and J 12 bases; bases outside gene matches: 9. This CDR3 spans 16 amino acids. From germline, CDR1 is MGHRA and CDR2 YSYEKL. In nucleotides, the CDR3 is TGCGCCAGCAGCCAAGAATCGGCTAGCGGGAGGGTCGGGCAGTTCTTC. Its protein is CASSQESASGRVGQFF.

The chain combines TRBV24-1 with TRBJ1-2; D call uncertain. The V gene lost 2 bases and the J gene lost 8 bases, with 11 bases spanning the gap. The CDR3 sequence is 13 residues long. Germline CDR1 and CDR2: KGHDR and SFDVKD. DNA of the CDR3: TGTGCCACCAGTGATTGGAACTTTTCGGGCTACACCTTC. Translating it yields CATSDWNFSGYTF.

This clonotype came up many times. This chain links TRBV6-1 with TRBJ2-1; tentatively, D is TRBD2 (6 bases). The V gene lost 6 bases and the J gene lost 7 bases, with 16 bases spanning the gap. CDR1 is MNHNS and CDR2 is SASEGT in the germline V gene. This CDR3 comprises 14 residues. The CDR3 DNA is TGTGCCAGCAGGATCCTGGGAGGAACAAATGAGCAGTTCTTC. This sequence encodes CASRILGGTNEQFF.

This clonotype has a handful of counts. V and J are TRBV6-1 and TRBJ1-2; 7 bases fit TRBD1. J gave up 4 bases and V 6 bases, and 8 bases lay outside the gene matches. Per germline, CDR1 MNHNS and CDR2 SASEGT. This CDR3 has 14 residues. This chain's CDR3 is CASRRTQGSYGYTF. The CDR3 region has the DNA TGTGCCAGCAGGCGCACACAGGGGAGCTATGGCTACACCTTC.

This sequence joins TRBV12-3 or TRBV12-4 and TRBJ1-5, with D possibly being TRBD1 (5 bases). V lost 3 bases to trimming and J lost 5 bases, with 14 bases between them. The CDR3 runs 15 residues. CDR3: CASSFRAGNDQPQHF. In DNA form, the CDR3 reads TGTGCCAGCAGTTTCAGGGCGGGGAATGATCAGCCCCAGCATTTT.

The chain couples TRBV10-3 to TRBJ2-1, with 9 bases fitting TRBD1. This CDR3 has 15 amino acids. Germline V gene data show CDR1 as ENHRY and CDR2 as SYGVKD. Germline trimming cut 7 bases from V and 6 bases from J; bases unmatched to any gene: 10. The CDR3 region is CAITTGQGFVNEQFF. DNA for the CDR3: TGTGCCATCACCACGGGACAGGGCTTTGTCAATGAGCAGTTCTTC.

This chain joins TRBV9 and TRBJ1-2; 10 bases match TRBD1. With 3 bases clipped from V and 5 bases from J, the junction kept 7 bases outside the gene matches. Germline CDR1 SGDLS, CDR2 YYNGEE. The CDR3 is 15 residues long. The DNA for the CDR3 is TGTGCCAGCAGCGAAAAGGGGGACAGGGGATATGGCTACACCTTC. Its protein product is CASSEKGDRGYGYTF.

This clonotype appeared many times. V gene TRBV5-1 combines with J gene TRBJ2-3; possible D gene TRBD1, 5 bases. V lost 4 bases to trimming and J lost 2 bases, with 11 bases between them. The germline V gene encodes CDR1 SGHRS and CDR2 YFSETQ. This CDR3 is 14 amino acids long. The CDR3 DNA reads as TGCGCCAGCAGCCCCCTCAGGGTCACAGATACGCAGTATTTT. Its translation: CASSPLRVTDTQYF.

This clonotype was picked up a small number of times. The chain links TRBV18 to TRBJ2-7, with 8 bases aligning to TRBD2. This CDR3 spans 16 amino acids. The germline V gene encodes CDR1 KGHSH and CDR2 LQKENI. V lost 1 base to trimming and J lost 6 bases; unmatched junction nucleotides: 11. The CDR3 loop reads CASSPLQQRERGEQYF. DNA of the CDR3: TGTGCCAGCTCACCACTTCAACAGCGGGAGAGGGGCGAGCAGTACTTC.

The J gene is TRBJ2-2, the V gene TRBV4-2, with no clear D. V gave up 4 bases and J gave up 3 bases, with 15 bases separating them. The CDR3 consists of 16 residues. Germline-derived CDR1 and CDR2 are LGHNA and YNFKEQ. In DNA form, the CDR3 reads TGTGCCAGCAGCCCATGGACGGACCGAGACACCGGGGAGCTGTTTTTT. This codes for CASSPWTDRDTGELFF.

The chain is built from TRBV9 and TRBJ1-1; D not resolved. Germline V lookup: CDR1 SGDLS, CDR2 YYNGEE. This CDR3 has 14 residues. V dropped 4 bases and J dropped 1 base, with 11 bases sitting between them. CDR3 sequence reads: CASSKRRENTEAFF. The CDR3 coding sequence is TGTGCCAGCAGCAAAAGGCGGGAGAACACTGAAGCTTTCTTT.

This clonotype was counted ten times or more. The chain recombines TRBV10-3 with TRBJ1-3; D remains unclear. The germline V gene has CDR1 ENHRY and CDR2 SYGVKD. V shed 6 bases and J shed 0 bases, with 6 bases lying between them. This CDR3 comprises 13 residues. The CDR3 protein is CAIRESSGNTIYF. CDR3 nucleotide sequence: TGTGCCATCAGGGAGAGCTCTGGAAACACCATATATTTT.

In DNA, the CDR3 is TGTGCCAGCAGCTTAGACGGGGGGACCCAGTACTTC. It specifies CASSLDGGTQYF. This chain joins TRBV7-2 and TRBJ2-5; tentatively, D is TRBD2 (6 bases). The CDR3 consists of 12 residues. V was clipped by 1 base and J by 7 bases, with 7 bases between them. Germline V CDR1 and CDR2: SGHTA, FQGNSA.

The chain employs TRBV11-1 and TRBJ2-5; a possible D gene is TRBD2 (6 bases). Trimming stripped 4 bases from V and 0 bases from J, with 21 bases between. This CDR3 spans 18 amino acids. The germline CDR1 and CDR2 sequences are SGHAT and FQDESV (reference sequence). The CDR3 region is CASSYDWRGPGYQETQYF. In DNA form, the CDR3 reads TGTGCCAGCAGCTACGATTGGAGGGGCCCCGGGTACCAAGAGACCCAGTACTTC.

This clonotype turned up a few times. This chain uses TRBV7-8 with TRBJ1-1, with no clear D. This CDR3 comprises 14 residues. Trimming removed 1 base at V and 4 bases at J, with 10 bases between. Germline CDR1 reads SGHVS; CDR2 reads FQNEAQ. The CDR3 sequence is CASSLGDRITEAFF. CDR3 DNA: TGTGCCAGCAGCTTAGGCGACCGGATCACTGAAGCTTTCTTT. Based on the CDR3 plus reference TRBV7-8 and TRBJ1-1, the full variable domain is GAGVSQSPRYKVAKRGQDVALRCDPISGHVSLFWYQQALGQGPEFLTYFQNEAQLDKSGLPSDRFFAERPEGSVSTLKIQRTQQEDSAVYLCASSLGDRITEAFFGQGTRLTVV.

The table lists this clonotype with a few counts. The rearrangement uses TRBV20-1 and TRBJ2-7; tentative D call: TRBD1 (6 bases). The CDR3 is 14 residues long. V was pared by 4 bases and J by 3 bases, with 16 bases between. Germline loops: CDR1 DFQATT, CDR2 SNEGSKA (reference sequence). The CDR3 nucleotides are TGCAGTGCTACTCGGGTCGCAGGGGTCTACGAGCAGTACTTC. Residues: CSATRVAGVYEQYF.